The source of this T cell receptor (beta chain) is a study of T cell responses to AZD1222 COVID-19 vaccine. The data were produced by immunoSEQ multiplex PCR, yet TCRdb's version contains in-frame clones alone and is incomplete. The table has some 110,000 clones, around 90% seen once. The CDR3 has 15 amino acids. Per germline, CDR1 MNHEY and CDR2 SVGAGI. Germline trimming cut 2 bases from V and 6 bases from J; bases unmatched to any gene: 7. This clone was seen just once. The sequence was collected from an adult who received the AZD1222 COVID-19 vaccine. The rearrangement uses TRBV6-5 and TRBJ1-1; 9 nucleotides line up with TRBD1. The sample was peripheral blood, taken 28 days after the second AZD1222 dose. The CDR3 is CASSYRTGEGAEAFF. Written as DNA, the CDR3 is TGTGCCAGCAGTTACAGGACAGGGGAGGGGGCTGAAGCTTTCTTT.